Included here is one T cell receptor beta chain sequence, with context. This sample was taken from a study of blood T cells in healthy people across ages. The ends lost 2 bases at V and 10 bases at J; junction bases unmatched: 9. Germline-derived CDR1 and CDR2 are DFQATT and SNEGSKA (reference sequence). The CDR3 consists of 14 residues. Then a second PCR, running about 6 to 12 cycles, was carried out with a sample-barcoded 5' primer and a J-beta primer mix. MiXCR, applied by TCRdb to the 5' RACE reads, yields one record per CDR3 protein. Of around 1,700,000 distinct CDR3 sequences detected, roughly 28% appear once; the ten largest clones hold approximately 7.7%.

This chain connects TRBV20-1 to TRBJ2-1; the match to TRBD1 covers 9 bases. The clonotype comes from a woman aged 25 to 39 in good health. Sequenced input: blood. The CDR3 DNA is TGCAGTGCTAGACTGGGACAGGGAATCTACGAGCAGTTCTTC. Protein: CSARLGQGIYEQFF.